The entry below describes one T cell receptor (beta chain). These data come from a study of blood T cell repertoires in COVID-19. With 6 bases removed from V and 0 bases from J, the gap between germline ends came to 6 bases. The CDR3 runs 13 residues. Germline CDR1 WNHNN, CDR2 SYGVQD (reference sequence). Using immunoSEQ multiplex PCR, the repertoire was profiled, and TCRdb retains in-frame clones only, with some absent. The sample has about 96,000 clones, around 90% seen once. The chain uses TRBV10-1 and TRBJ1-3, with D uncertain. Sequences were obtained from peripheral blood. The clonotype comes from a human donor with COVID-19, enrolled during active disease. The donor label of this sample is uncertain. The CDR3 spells CASRSGSGNTIYF. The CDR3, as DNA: TGCGCCAGCAGATCGGGCTCTGGAAACACCATATATTTT.